These 21 T cell receptor beta chains came from one sample sequenced in a study of molecular identifiers for immune sequencing clone quantification. Via MiXCR, TCRdb re-called the PCR reads, giving one row per CDR3 protein. The sample includes around 460,000 distinct CDR3 sequences, about a fifth of them seen just once. Sequencing was done on a sample of naive CD8+ T cells from blood, with Jurkat cell RNA spiked in. Regarding subset: FACS-sorted CD8+CD4-CCR7+CD45RA+ naive T cells. Receptors were obtained from a human donor in good health. Some libraries in this study had Jurkat cell RNA spiked in.

A note on this clonotype: The CDR3 does not end in the conserved phenylalanine or tryptophan, so this is likely a read error. The chain carries TRBV11-2 and TRBJ2-7, with unresolved D. The CDR3 totals 14 residues. Germline-derived CDR1 and CDR2 are SGHAT and FQNNGV. V was shortened by 1 base and J by 3 bases, with 10 bases between the two germline ends. The CDR3 is CASSLGARYYEQYL. The CDR3 nucleotides read TGTGCCAGCAGCTTAGGGGCACGGTACTACGAGCAGTACCTC.

The V gene is TRBV18, the J gene TRBJ1-5; no definite D call. The CDR3 extends over 17 amino acids. Per germline, CDR1 KGHSH and CDR2 LQKENI. V was trimmed by 3 bases and J by 0 bases, leaving 15 bases between them. The CDR3 DNA reads TGTGCCAGCTCACCCGTAGGCCACAGAGGTAGCAATCAGCCCCAGCATTTT. Translating it yields CASSPVGHRGSNQPQHF.

There are many counts of this clonotype. The rearrangement joins TRBV18 to TRBJ2-7; no clear D. The V and J ends lost 3 bases and 2 bases respectively, with 5 bases between them. Germline assignment: CDR1 KGHSH and CDR2 LQKENI. The CDR3 has 12 amino acids. Written as DNA, the CDR3 is TGTGCCAGCTCACCCGGAGCCTACGAGCAGTACTTC. Amino acid sequence: CASSPGAYEQYF.

As to this clonotype: This clone may be a read error of a much larger clone one base away. The final CDR3 position lacks the conserved phenylalanine or tryptophan, pointing to a likely read error. The chain employs TRBV5-3 and TRBJ2-7, with 7 nucleotides matching TRBD1. TRBV5-3 is an ORF for which the function is uncertain. The CDR3 runs to 15 residues. The junction had 13 bases not matched to a gene; V was cut back by 8 bases and J by 2 bases. CDR3 amino acids: CASSHLGQRPYEQYL. The CDR3 DNA is TGTGCCAGCAGCCACCTGGGACAGCGGCCCTACGAGCAGTACCTC.

This clonotype was seen repeatedly, ten times or more. This chain uses TRBV5-6 with TRBJ1-5, with 9 bases lining up with TRBD1. CDR3 length: 19 residues. The V and J ends lost 4 bases and 2 bases, in that order; junction bases with no gene match: 16. Germline CDR1 is SGHDT and CDR2 is YYEEEE. For the CDR3, the DNA is TGTGCCAGCAGCCAGGGCCGAGGGACAGGGACGTTGGGCAATCAGCCCCAGCATTTT. Its protein is CASSQGRGTGTLGNQPQHF.

This clonotype was recorded only once. A much larger clone differs by one base, so this may be a read error. The chain recombines TRBV20-1 with TRBJ1-1; D is ambiguous. There are 16 residues in the CDR3. Germline V lookup: CDR1 DFQATT, CDR2 SNEGSKA (reference sequence). Between the trimmed V and J ends, which lost 5 bases and 4 bases, there was a span of 23 bases. CDR3: CSAERLLGTGFTEAFF. CDR3 bases: TGCAGTGCTGAAAGATTATTGGGTACGGGGTTCACTGAAGCTTTCTTT.

Ten or more counts support this clonotype. The chain employs TRBV2 and TRBJ2-1; possible D gene TRBD1, 5 bases. The CDR3 runs to 15 residues. Germline V CDR1 and CDR2: SNHLY, FYNNEI. Deletions cut 6 bases from V and 0 bases from J, with 12 bases between. In DNA, the CDR3 is TGTGCCAGCAGGCCCTGGGGCTACTCCTACAATGAGCAGTTCTTC. Residues: CASRPWGYSYNEQFF. Full variable domain (missing parts from reference TRBV2 and TRBJ2-1): EPEVTQTPSHQVTQMGQEVILRCVPISNHLYFYWYRQILGQKVEFLVSFYNNEISEKSEIFDDQFSVERPDGSNFTLKIRSTKLEDSAMYFCASRPWGYSYNEQFFGPGTRLTVL.

This chain links TRBV21-1 with TRBJ1-5; the tabulated D call, TRBD1, remains unverified against the DNA. TRBV21-1 constitutes a pseudogene. The CDR3 has 20 residues. DNA for the CDR3: TGTGCCAGCAGAAATGGGAATAGGGACAGGGGATCTCGGGGCAATCAGCCCCAGCATTTT. Amino acids: CASRNGNRDRGSRGNQPQHF.

Notes on this clonotype: One end of the junction does not line up with germline, which may come from a read error. The CDR3 is CASGFIEGGGSTEAFF. DNA of the CDR3: TGTGCCAGCGGCTTCATCGAGGGGGGGGGGTCCACTGAAGCTTTCTTT. The gene calls are TRBV7-9 and TRBJ1-1; TRBD1 might be the D (6 bases). Germline V gene lookup returns CDR1 SEHNR and CDR2 FQNEAQ (reference sequence). This CDR3 has 16 residues.

This clonotype was detected ten times or more. This chain links TRBV2 with TRBJ1-1, with D tentatively TRBD1 (6 bases). Trimming pared 4 bases from V and 7 bases from J, leaving 19 bases between. Germline loops: CDR1 SNHLY, CDR2 FYNNEI. This CDR3 spans 15 amino acids. The CDR3 here is CASSGLDRPIFEAFF. For the CDR3, the DNA is TGTGCCAGCAGTGGGCTCGACAGGCCGATTTTTGAAGCTTTCTTT. The whole variable domain, filled in from reference TRBV2 and TRBJ1-1, reads EPEVTQTPSHQVTQMGQEVILRCVPISNHLYFYWYRQILGQKVEFLVSFYNNEISEKSEIFDDQFSVERPDGSNFTLKIRSTKLEDSAMYFCASSGLDRPIFEAFFGQGTRLTVV.

V is TRBV2 and J is TRBJ2-1; 7 bases align to TRBD1. Trimming took 4 bases from V and 1 from J; bases not matched to a gene: 16. The CDR3 is 19 amino acids. Germline lookup yields CDR1 SNHLY and CDR2 FYNNEI. The CDR3: CASSGGTDPSIRSYNEQFF. In DNA, the CDR3 is TGTGCCAGCAGTGGGGGGACAGACCCCAGTATTCGATCCTACAATGAGCAGTTCTTC. The full variable domain, completed using reference TRBV2 and TRBJ2-1, is EPEVTQTPSHQVTQMGQEVILRCVPISNHLYFYWYRQILGQKVEFLVSFYNNEISEKSEIFDDQFSVERPDGSNFTLKIRSTKLEDSAMYFCASSGGTDPSIRSYNEQFFGPGTRLTVL.

The chain is built from TRBV3-1 and TRBJ2-4, with D hard to call. CDR3 length: 15 residues. CDR1 is LGHDT, CDR2 YNNKEL, per germline (reference sequence). V gave up 8 bases and J gave up 3 bases, with 17 bases separating them. As DNA, the CDR3 is TGTGCCAGCCAAGAGGCGCCGGTGGGCAAAAACATTCAGTACTTC. Translation: CASQEAPVGKNIQYF.

This clonotype was seen once. The V gene is TRBV9, the J gene TRBJ2-1, with TRBD2 matching over 10 bases. This CDR3 spans 16 amino acids. Germline loops: CDR1 SGDLS, CDR2 YYNGEE. V lost 2 bases and J lost 2; bases outside the gene matches: 4. The CDR3 bases are TGTGCCAGCAGCGTCTTTCTAGCGGGGGCCTACAATGAGCAGTTCTTC. It yields the protein CASSVFLAGAYNEQFF.

In this sample, this clonotype turned up a few times. This rearrangement joins TRBV7-2 to TRBJ1-2; the D gene is possibly TRBD1 (6 bases). The CDR3 consists of 15 residues. The V and J ends lost 4 bases and 4 bases respectively, with 16 bases between them. Germline assignment: CDR1 SGHTA and CDR2 FQGNSA. CDR3 DNA: TGTGCCAGCAGCTGGGGGCGGTCTGGGACCTATGGCTACACCTTC. Protein sequence: CASSWGRSGTYGYTF. The full variable domain, rest sourced from reference TRBV7-2 and TRBJ1-2, is GAGVSQSPSNKVTEKGKDVELRCDPISGHTALYWYRQSLGQGLEFLIYFQGNSAPDKSGLPSDRFSAERTGGSVSTLTIQRTQQEDSAVYLCASSWGRSGTYGYTFGSGTRLTVV.

In this sample, this clonotype turned up a few times. The chain combines TRBV2 with TRBJ2-7; weak D call: TRBD2 (5 bases). Looked up from germline, CDR1 is SNHLY and CDR2 is FYNNEI. The CDR3 has 13 residues. Trimming stripped 7 bases from V and 3 bases from J, with 13 bases between. Written as DNA, the CDR3 is TGTGCCAGCAAAGTCGGGAAGAACTACGAGCAGTACTTC. The encoded protein is CASKVGKNYEQYF.

This clonotype has a count of ten or more. The chain combines TRBV20-1 with TRBJ2-7, with 9 bases identical to TRBD2. V lost 3 bases, J lost 2 bases, and 2 bases stayed unmatched. Per the germline V gene, CDR1 is DFQATT and CDR2 is SNEGSKA (reference sequence). CDR3 length equals 13 residues. CDR3 sequence: CSARPSGAYEQYF. DNA of the CDR3: TGCAGTGCTAGGCCTAGCGGGGCCTACGAGCAGTACTTC.

This clonotype was seen many times. V gene TRBV14 combines with J gene TRBJ2-7; TRBD2 matches 7 bases. Germline lookup yields CDR1 SGHDN and CDR2 FVKESK. J gave up 3 bases and V 8 bases, and 4 bases lay outside the gene matches. This CDR3 comprises 12 residues. DNA for the CDR3: TGTGCCAGCTGCAGCGGGGACTACGAGCAGTACTTC. Residues: CASCSGDYEQYF. The variable domain in full, with the rest retrieved from reference TRBV14 and TRBJ2-7, is EAGVTQFPSHSVIEKGQTVTLRCDPISGHDNLYWYRRVMGKEIKFLLHFVKESKQDESGMPNNRFLAERTGGTYSTLKVQPAELEDSGVYFCASCSGDYEQYFGPGTRLTVT.

This clonotype was seen at least ten times. The chain recombines TRBV4-2 with TRBJ2-1; D perhaps matches TRBD2 (5 bases). Germline V gives CDR1 LGHNA, CDR2 YNFKEQ. CDR3 length: 14 residues. Trimming removed 10 bases at V and 7 bases at J, with 20 bases between. DNA for the CDR3: TGTGCCACTAGAGCGGAACTGCTTATGAATGAGCAGTTCTTC. Translated: CATRAELLMNEQFF.

V and J are TRBV12-3 or TRBV12-4 and TRBJ1-5; weak D call: TRBD1 (5 bases). The V end lost 5 bases, the J end lost 8 bases, and 19 bases lay between the germline ends. The CDR3 is 15 residues long. CDR3 residues: CASSAGTPYREPQHF. Here the CDR3 DNA reads TGTGCCAGCAGTGCCGGGACTCCCTATAGGGAGCCCCAGCATTTT.

This clonotype was recorded many times. The DNA of the CDR3 is TGTGCCACCAGCAGCCCCCTTTTCACCGGGGAGCTGTTTTTT. It encodes CATSSPLFTGELFF. The chain has TRBV15 and TRBJ2-2; unclear D gene. The germline V and J ends were trimmed by 3 bases and 4 bases, with 9 bases remaining between them. Germline CDR1 and CDR2: LNHNV and YYDKDF (reference sequence). The CDR3 is made up of 14 amino acids.

This clonotype was recorded many times. The V call is TRBV2, the J call TRBJ2-3; TRBD1 or TRBD2 may be the D gene (5 bases each). V lost 7 bases and J 0 bases, leaving 17 bases between the germline ends. CDR1 is SNHLY, CDR2 FYNNEI, per germline. This CDR3 is 16 amino acids long. The CDR3 region is CASKTKLGASTDTQYF. CDR3 coding DNA: TGTGCCAGCAAGACAAAACTCGGGGCAAGCACAGATACGCAGTATTTT.